One sample yielded the 4 T cell receptor beta chains listed below, sequenced in a study of blood T cell repertoires in COVID-19. Sequencing used immunoSEQ multiplex PCR; TCRdb keeps in-frame clones, though not all of them. The profile covers some 250,000 clones, with more than 75% appearing a single time and 0.99% taken by the ten largest. Sample: peripheral blood. These receptors were taken from a woman between 35 and 50 years old who had recovered from COVID-19.

V is TRBV21-1 and J is TRBJ1-2; the table's D call of TRBD1 was not tested on the DNA. TRBV21-1 is an annotated pseudogene. This CDR3 is built from 19 residues. This chain's CDR3 is CASSKARGTGIRTNYGYTF. As DNA, the CDR3 is TGTGCCAGCAGCAAAGCCAGGGGGACAGGCATTCGCACTAACTATGGCTACACCTTC.

The rearrangement uses TRBV25-1 and TRBJ2-2, with TRBD2 identical over 12 bases. Germline CDR1 MGHDK, CDR2 SYGVNS. This CDR3 contains 16 residues. V lost 5 bases to trimming and J lost 5 bases; unmatched junction nucleotides: 6. The CDR3 loop reads CASSKTSGRGTGELFF. CDR3 in DNA: TGTGCCAGCAGTAAGACTAGCGGGAGAGGGACCGGGGAGCTGTTTTTT.

The V and J genes are TRBV11-3 and TRBJ1-6; weak D call: TRBD1 (5 bases). This CDR3 is 14 amino acids long. Trimming pared 5 bases from V and 9 bases from J, leaving 14 bases between. Germline V gene data show CDR1 as SGHNT and CDR2 as YENEEA. The CDR3 DNA follows: TGTGCCAGCAGCGCCGGAATGGGGCCTTCACCCCTCCACTTT. Its protein is CASSAGMGPSPLHF.

The chain couples TRBV7-2 to TRBJ1-5; the D is unclear. The CDR3 contains 12 residues. The V end lost 2 bases, the J end lost 3 bases, and 2 bases lay between the germline ends. Germline V gene data show CDR1 as SGHTA and CDR2 as FQGNSA. CDR3 DNA sequence: TGTGCCAGCAGCTTATACAATCAGCCCCAGCATTTT. This gives the protein CASSLYNQPQHF.